This T cell receptor (beta chain) was captured in a study of cytomegalovirus exposure and HLA in healthy donors. Study at large: The platform used for the 110 or so validation repertoires matched that of the 600 to 800 first-cohort repertoires, a later analysis reported.

The data were produced by immunoSEQ multiplex PCR, yet TCRdb's version contains in-frame clones alone and is incomplete. The repertoire holds under 200,000 clones, with 89% as singletons. The CDR3 has 14 residues. CDR1 is SGDLS and CDR2 is YYNGEE in the germline V gene. V shed 6 bases, J shed 0 bases, and the junction held 4 bases outside the gene matches. The table lists this clone with a count of one. The TCR originated in a man aged 18 to 35 in good health and CMV-seropositive. V usage is TRBV9 and J usage is TRBJ2-3, with 7 bases aligning to TRBD2. The sample consisted of PBMCs. CDR3 nucleotide sequence: TGTGCCAGCACGGTGGGGGGGAGCACAGATACGCAGTATTTT. It yields the protein CASTVGGSTDTQYF.